The source of this T cell receptor (beta chain) is a study of T cell clonality in common variable immunodeficiency. Study-level findings and limits: Shared TCRbeta clones were fewer between CVID subjects than controls.

Sequencing used immunoSEQ multiplex PCR; TCRdb keeps in-frame clones, though not all of them. There are 80,000 or so clones in the sample, none observed a single time. The sample holds many counts of this clone. Its cognate antigen is unknown. The observed sequence ends 3 residues before the CDR3 terminus, with the missing tail filled in from the germline J gene. The CDR3 contains 14 residues. The V gene's germline CDR1 is DFQATT and CDR2 SNEGSKA (reference sequence). V lost 2 bases to trimming and J lost 0 bases, with 7 bases between them. The chain recombines TRBV20-1 with TRBJ2-2; D is ambiguous. The sequence derives from a person aged 18 to 70 in good health. The specimen sequenced was peripheral blood mononuclear cells. The part of the CDR3 DNA that was read is TGCAGTGCTAGAAACCTAGCGAACACCGGGGAG. It codes for CSARNLANTGE. In full, the CDR3 is CSARNLANTGELFF.